Listed below are T cell receptor beta chains from one sample, sequenced in a study of blood T cell repertoires in COVID-19. Generated by immunoSEQ multiplex PCR, the TCRdb table keeps only in-frame clones and is missing some. This table has over 85,000 clones, around nine tenths appearing once. The sequencing sample was made of peripheral blood. The receptors shown here come from a human donor in a cohort sampled during active COVID-19. CDR3s include the opening cysteine and the closing phenylalanine or tryptophan. The D gene is left open where the match is weak. Some rows have no size entry. The others give once, few or many, or a class for an expanded clone.

j_gene	d_gene	v_gene	abundance	CDR3aa	CDR3nt
TRBJ1-1	TRBD1	TRBV20-1	.	CSAGQIEAFF	TGCAGTGCGGGACAGATAGAAGCTTTCTTT
TRBJ1-2	.	TRBV2	.	CASSDQGIGYGYTF	TGTGCCAGCAGTGATCAGGGGATTGGGTATGGCTACACCTTC
TRBJ1-5	.	TRBV27	.	CASSRAGSGNQPQHF	TGTGCCAGCAGTCGCGCGGGCAGCGGCAATCAGCCCCAGCATTTT
TRBJ1-6	.	TRBV7-9	.	CASSEQSSYNSPLHF	TGTGCCAGCAGCGAACAGAGCTCCTATAATTCACCCCTCCACTTT
TRBJ1-6	.	TRBV5-1	.	CASSLAGVSPLHF	TGCGCCAGCAGCTTGGCCGGGGTTTCACCCCTCCACTTT
TRBJ1-2	.	TRBV11-2	.	CASSLGRGYGYTF	TGTGCCAGCAGCTTGGGCAGGGGATATGGCTACACCTTC
TRBJ2-3	.	TRBV19	.	CASSTTPRQFSTDTQYF	TGTGCCAGTAGTACAACCCCGCGACAGTTTAGCACAGATACGCAGTATTTT
TRBJ2-7	TRBD2	TRBV9	.	CASSADWSSGGAVTYEQYF	TGTGCCAGCAGCGCCGATTGGTCTAGCGGGGGGGCGGTAACCTACGAGCAGTACTTC
TRBJ2-3	TRBD2	TRBV10-3	.	CATGTSGSTGTQYF	TGTGCCACCGGGACTAGCGGGAGCACCGGGACGCAGTATTTT
TRBJ2-1	TRBD2	TRBV27	.	CASSLRGTLAGGPNEQFF	TGTGCCAGCAGTTTAAGGGGAACACTAGCGGGAGGGCCTAATGAGCAGTTCTTC
TRBJ2-7	TRBD2	TRBV9	.	CASSVGLAGAYEQYF	TGTGCCAGCAGCGTAGGGCTAGCGGGAGCCTACGAGCAGTACTTC
TRBJ1-5	TRBD1	TRBV27	.	CDRGGMVTQPQHF	TGTGACAGGGGGGGAATGGTTACTCAGCCCCAGCATTTT
TRBJ2-1	.	TRBV27	.	CASSFQYGSYNEQFF	TGTGCCAGCAGTTTCCAGTATGGCTCCTACAATGAGCAGTTCTTC
TRBJ2-2	.	TRBV6-1	.	CASSARAWGNTGELFF	TGTGCCAGCAGTGCGAGGGCGTGGGGGAACACCGGGGAGCTGTTTTTT
TRBJ2-1	TRBD1	TRBV11-2	.	CASSLAPGGREQFF	TGTGCCAGCAGCTTAGCCCCAGGGGGCCGTGAGCAGTTCTTC
TRBJ1-1	TRBD1	TRBV5-6	.	CASSPWTGGVGTEAFF	TGTGCCAGCAGCCCCTGGACAGGGGGCGTCGGCACTGAAGCTTTCTTT
TRBJ1-1	TRBD1	TRBV9	few	CASSEPQGYETEAFF	TGTGCCAGCAGCGAGCCACAGGGGTACGAAACTGAAGCTTTCTTT
TRBJ2-7	TRBD1	TRBV5-5	.	CASSSGTDYYEQYF	TGTGCCAGCAGCTCCGGGACAGATTACTACGAGCAGTACTTC
TRBJ2-2	TRBD2	TRBV19	.	CASSITSGRTPGELFF	TGTGCCAGTAGTATTACTAGCGGGAGAACCCCCGGGGAGCTGTTTTTT
TRBJ1-2	.	TRBV21-1	.	CASSNALTGLGYTF	TGTGCCAGCAGCAACGCTCTGACAGGGTTGGGCTACACCTTC
TRBJ2-7	.	TRBV6-2/TRBV6-3	.	CASSYWERADPYEQYF	TGTGCCAGCAGTTACTGGGAGCGGGCGGATCCCTACGAGCAGTACTTC
TRBJ1-2	TRBD1	TRBV9	.	CASSVGQGSLANYGYTF	TGTGCCAGCAGCGTCGGACAGGGAAGTTTGGCTAACTATGGCTACACCTTC
TRBJ2-5	.	TRBV5-1	.	CASSLRQAQETQYF	TGCGCCAGCAGCCTACGACAGGCTCAAGAGACCCAGTACTTC
TRBJ2-1	TRBD2	TRBV7-9	.	CASSHFKAGGYEQFF	TGTGCCAGCAGCCATTTTAAGGCGGGAGGTTATGAGCAGTTCTTC
TRBJ2-3	TRBD2	TRBV2	.	CASRAGVTDTQYF	TGTGCCAGCAGAGCGGGAGTCACAGATACGCAGTATTTT
TRBJ1-2	.	TRBV19	.	CASTPGTSYGYTF	TGTGCCAGTACCCCCGGGACAAGCTATGGCTACACCTTC
TRBJ2-5	.	TRBV29-1	once	CSVFDRRETQYF	TGCAGCGTTTTTGACAGGAGGGAGACCCAGTACTTC
TRBJ1-1	.	TRBV5-1	once	CASRAGQSTTEAFF	TGCGCCAGCAGAGCGGGGCAAAGCACCACTGAAGCTTTCTTT
TRBJ2-3	.	TRBV6-2/TRBV6-3	.	CASSYGPSDTQYF	TGTGCCAGCAGTTACGGGCCCTCAGATACGCAGTATTTT
TRBJ1-2	.	TRBV11-1	once	CASSLAPQGGYTF	TGTGCCAGCAGCTTAGCGCCTCAGGGCGGCTACACCTTC
TRBJ2-3	.	TRBV10-3	.	CAISESRGYTDTQYF	TGTGCCATCAGTGAGTCTCGGGGATACACAGATACGCAGTATTTT
TRBJ2-1	TRBD2	TRBV28	.	CASSLAGGRTDEQFF	TGTGCCAGCAGCCTAGCGGGAGGAAGGACGGATGAGCAGTTCTTC
TRBJ1-4	TRBD1	TRBV18	.	CASSQGAWNEKLFF	TGTGCCAGCTCACAGGGGGCTTGGAATGAAAAACTGTTTTTT
TRBJ2-7	TRBD2	TRBV10-1	.	CASSPGRGNRPYEQYF	TGCGCCAGCAGTCCCGGGAGGGGGAACAGGCCCTACGAGCAGTACTTC
TRBJ2-5	.	TRBV7-9	.	CASSLVQGRQETQYF	TGTGCCAGCAGCTTAGTTCAGGGGCGCCAAGAGACCCAGTACTTC
TRBJ2-1	.	TRBV10-2	.	CASSDAGKVPNEQFF	TGCGCCAGCAGTGACGCGGGGAAAGTCCCCAATGAGCAGTTCTTC
TRBJ2-1	.	TRBV7-2	.	CASTRLAKTYNEQFF	TGTGCCAGCACCCGTCTAGCGAAGACCTACAATGAGCAGTTCTTC
TRBJ1-2	.	TRBV6-6	few	CASSTREVGVFGYTF	TGTGCCAGCAGTACACGGGAGGTAGGGGTGTTTGGCTACACCTTC
TRBJ1-1	.	TRBV19	few	CASRREASTEAFF	TGTGCCAGTAGGAGGGAGGCGAGCACTGAAGCTTTCTTT
TRBJ2-3	TRBD2	TRBV27	.	CASSSAGGPVDTQYF	TGTGCCAGCAGTTCAGCGGGAGGGCCGGTAGATACGCAGTATTTT
TRBJ2-1	.	TRBV7-9	.	CASSLAKDKEQFF	TGTGCCAGCAGCTTAGCCAAGGACAAGGAGCAGTTCTTC
TRBJ2-2	TRBD2	TRBV19	.	CASSDGLAGGYRGELFF	TGTGCCAGTAGTGATGGACTAGCGGGAGGCTACCGTGGGGAGCTGTTTTTT
TRBJ1-6	.	TRBV6-6	.	CASSLGTISYNSPLHF	TGTGCCAGCAGTTTAGGGACAATCTCCTATAATTCACCCCTCCACTTT
TRBJ1-1	.	TRBV11-2	.	CASRSGPGAFF	TGTGCCAGCAGATCAGGCCCAGGGGCTTTCTTT
TRBJ2-7	TRBD2	TRBV11-2	.	CASSPGTSASYEQYF	TGTGCCAGCAGCCCCGGGACTAGCGCTTCCTACGAGCAGTACTTC
TRBJ2-7	TRBD2	TRBV27	.	CASSLSGNPYEQYF	TGTGCCAGCAGTCTAAGCGGGAACCCCTACGAGCAGTACTTC
TRBJ2-5	TRBD2	TRBV18	.	CASSPASGASGETQYF	TGTGCCAGCTCACCAGCTAGCGGGGCCTCGGGAGAGACCCAGTACTTC
TRBJ2-5	TRBD1	TRBV28	.	CASSGQASQETQYF	TGTGCCAGCAGCGGACAGGCGTCGCAAGAGACCCAGTACTTC
TRBJ1-6	.	TRBV3-1/TRBV3-2	.	CASSHPQHNSPLHF	TGTGCCAGCAGCCATCCACAGCATAATTCACCCCTCCACTTT
TRBJ1-6	TRBD1	TRBV4-3	.	CASSRQGVSYNSPLHF	TGCGCCAGCAGCCGGCAGGGGGTCTCCTATAATTCACCCCTCCACTTT
TRBJ2-1	.	TRBV19	.	CASSPTTGLGRDEQFF	TGTGCCAGTAGTCCTACGACAGGTTTGGGGAGGGATGAGCAGTTCTTC
TRBJ1-2	.	TRBV2	.	CASSDSQANYGYTF	TGTGCCAGCAGTGATTCACAGGCTAACTATGGCTACACCTTC
TRBJ2-1	.	TRBV19	.	CASQERASYNEQFF	TGTGCCAGTCAGGAGCGGGCCTCCTACAATGAGCAGTTCTTC
TRBJ1-1	.	TRBV10-3	.	CAISESGGGGDTEAFF	TGTGCCATCAGTGAGTCGGGAGGGGGAGGGGACACTGAAGCTTTCTTT
TRBJ2-3	TRBD1	TRBV19	.	CASSIDSSMWDRTSTDTQYF	TGTGCCAGTAGTATAGATTCAAGTATGTGGGACAGGACTAGCACAGATACGCAGTATTTT
TRBJ2-1	TRBD2	TRBV19	.	CASSIDGRTTLAGGDEQFF	TGTGCCAGTAGTATAGATGGTCGAACGACTTTAGCGGGGGGCGATGAGCAGTTCTTC
TRBJ1-1	TRBD1	TRBV6-6	.	CASSYGQGGRTEAFF	TGTGCCAGCAGTTACGGACAGGGGGGTAGGACTGAAGCTTTCTTT